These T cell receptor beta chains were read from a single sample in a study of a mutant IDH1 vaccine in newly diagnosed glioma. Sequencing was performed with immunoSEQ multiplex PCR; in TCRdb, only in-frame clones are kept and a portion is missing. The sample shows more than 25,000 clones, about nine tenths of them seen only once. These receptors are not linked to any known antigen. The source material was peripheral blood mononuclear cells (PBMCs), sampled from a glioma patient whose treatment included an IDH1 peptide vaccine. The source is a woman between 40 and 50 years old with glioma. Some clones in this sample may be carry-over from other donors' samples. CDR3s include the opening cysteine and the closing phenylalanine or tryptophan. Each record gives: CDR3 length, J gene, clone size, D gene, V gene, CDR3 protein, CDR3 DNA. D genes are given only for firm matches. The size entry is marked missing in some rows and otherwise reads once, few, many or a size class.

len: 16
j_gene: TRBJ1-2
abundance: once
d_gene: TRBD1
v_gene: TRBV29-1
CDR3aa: CSVEARDRGGRGGYTF
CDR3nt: TGCAGCGTTGAAGCCCGGGACAGGGGCGGGCGGGGTGGCTACACCTTC

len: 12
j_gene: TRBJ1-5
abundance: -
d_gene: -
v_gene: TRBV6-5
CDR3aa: CASSSTQQPQHF
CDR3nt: TGTGCCAGCAGTTCCACCCAGCAGCCCCAGCATTTT

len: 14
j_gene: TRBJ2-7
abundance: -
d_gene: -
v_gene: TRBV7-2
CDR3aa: CASSLAQGRYEQYF
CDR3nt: TGTGCCAGCAGCTTAGCACAGGGGAGGTACGAGCAGTACTTC

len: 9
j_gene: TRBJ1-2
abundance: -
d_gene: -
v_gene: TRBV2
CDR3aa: CASQGGYTF
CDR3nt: TGTGCCAGCCAGGGAGGCTACACCTTC

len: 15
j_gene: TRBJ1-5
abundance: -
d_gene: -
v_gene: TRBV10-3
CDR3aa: CAISNLRDSNQPQHF
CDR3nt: TGTGCCATCAGCAATCTCAGGGACAGCAATCAGCCCCAGCATTTT

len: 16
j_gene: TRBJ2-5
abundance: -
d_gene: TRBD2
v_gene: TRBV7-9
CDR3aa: CASSSNSGGGLETQYF
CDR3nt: TGTGCCAGCAGCTCGAATAGCGGGGGGGGCTTAGAGACCCAGTACTTC

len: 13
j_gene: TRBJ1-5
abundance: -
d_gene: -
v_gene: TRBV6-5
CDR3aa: CASSYQGNQPQHF
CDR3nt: TGTGCCAGCAGTTACCAGGGGAATCAGCCCCAGCATTTT

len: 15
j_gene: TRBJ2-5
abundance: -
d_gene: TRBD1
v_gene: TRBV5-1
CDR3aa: CASTQQAGGEETQYF
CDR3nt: TGCGCCAGCACCCAGCAGGCAGGGGGCGAAGAGACCCAGTACTTC

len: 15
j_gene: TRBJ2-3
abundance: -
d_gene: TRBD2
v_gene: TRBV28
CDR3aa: CASGERELIPDTQYF
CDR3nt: TGTGCCAGCGGGGAGCGGGAGCTTATCCCCGATACGCAGTATTTT

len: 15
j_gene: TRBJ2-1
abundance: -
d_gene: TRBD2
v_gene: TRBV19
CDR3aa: CASSRATSGSNEQFF
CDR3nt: TGTGCCAGTAGTAGGGCGACTAGCGGGAGCAATGAGCAGTTCTTC

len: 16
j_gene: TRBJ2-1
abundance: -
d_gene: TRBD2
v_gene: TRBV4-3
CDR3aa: CASSQVLAGGFNEQFF
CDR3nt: TGCGCCAGCAGCCAAGTTCTAGCGGGGGGGTTCAATGAGCAGTTCTTC

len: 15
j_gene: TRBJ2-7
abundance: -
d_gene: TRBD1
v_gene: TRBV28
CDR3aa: CASNSGTGYSYEQYF
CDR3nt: TGTGCCAGCAACTCCGGGACAGGGTACTCCTACGAGCAGTACTTC

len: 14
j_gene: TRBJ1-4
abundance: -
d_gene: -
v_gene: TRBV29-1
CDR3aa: CSASVEGGDEKLFF
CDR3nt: TGCAGCGCTAGCGTCGAGGGGGGAGATGAAAAACTGTTTTTT

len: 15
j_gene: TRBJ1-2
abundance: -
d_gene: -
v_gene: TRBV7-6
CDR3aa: CASSLYQESNYGYTF
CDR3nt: TGTGCCAGCAGCTTATATCAGGAGAGTAACTATGGCTACACCTTC

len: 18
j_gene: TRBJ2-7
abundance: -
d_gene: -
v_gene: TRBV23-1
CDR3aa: CASSQSTDRTGVWYEQYF
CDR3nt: TGCGCCAGCAGTCAATCAACGGACAGAACCGGGGTTTGGTACGAGCAGTACTTC

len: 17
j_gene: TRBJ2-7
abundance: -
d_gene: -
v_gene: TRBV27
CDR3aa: CASSFFGRAGSSYEQYF
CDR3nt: TGTGCCAGCAGTTTCTTCGGACGGGCAGGGAGCTCCTACGAGCAGTACTTC

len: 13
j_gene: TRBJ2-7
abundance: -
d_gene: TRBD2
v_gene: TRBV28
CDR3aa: CASIASGGYEQYF
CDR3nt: TGTGCCAGCATTGCGTCCGGGGGGTACGAGCAGTACTTC

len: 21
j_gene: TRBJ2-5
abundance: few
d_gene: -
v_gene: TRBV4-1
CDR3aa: CASSHTYSFTGSAPYQETQYF
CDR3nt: TGCGCCAGCAGCCACACTTATTCCTTTACAGGGTCCGCACCATATCAAGAGACCCAGTACTTC

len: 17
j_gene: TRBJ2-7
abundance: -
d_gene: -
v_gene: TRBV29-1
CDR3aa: CSVEDQGRGLSPYEQYF
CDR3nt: TGCAGCGTTGAAGATCAAGGTCGCGGATTATCCCCCTACGAGCAGTACTTC

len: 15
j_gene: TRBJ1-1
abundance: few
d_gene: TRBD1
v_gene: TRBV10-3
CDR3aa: CAIRGWDSLNTEAFF
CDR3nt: TGTGCCATCAGGGGCTGGGACAGTTTGAACACTGAAGCTTTCTTT

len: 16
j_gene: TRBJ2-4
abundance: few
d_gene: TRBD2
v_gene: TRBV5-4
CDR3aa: CASSQGGLAGGNIQYF
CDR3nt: TGTGCCAGCAGCCAGGGGGGGCTAGCGGGAGGGAACATTCAGTACTTC

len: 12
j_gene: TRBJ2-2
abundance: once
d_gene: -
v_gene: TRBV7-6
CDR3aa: CASSLGVGELFF
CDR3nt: TGTGCCAGCAGCTTAGGGGTCGGGGAGCTGTTTTTT

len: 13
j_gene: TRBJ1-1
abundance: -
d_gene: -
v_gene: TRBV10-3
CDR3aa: CAIRRDLNTEAFF
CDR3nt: TGTGCCATCCGTAGGGATCTGAACACTGAAGCTTTCTTT

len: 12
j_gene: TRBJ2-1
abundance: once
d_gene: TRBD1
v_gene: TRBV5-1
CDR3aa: CASRGQGEEQFF
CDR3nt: TGCGCCAGCCGGGGACAGGGCGAGGAGCAGTTCTTC

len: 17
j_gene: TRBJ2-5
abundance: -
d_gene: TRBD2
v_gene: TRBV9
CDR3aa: CASSVVGLAGGGETQYF
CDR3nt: TGTGCCAGCAGCGTAGTAGGGCTAGCGGGGGGGGGAGAGACCCAGTACTTC

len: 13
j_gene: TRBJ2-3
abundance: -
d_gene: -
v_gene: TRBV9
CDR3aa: CASSTGSSDTQYF
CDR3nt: TGTGCCAGCAGTACAGGATCGTCAGATACGCAGTATTTT

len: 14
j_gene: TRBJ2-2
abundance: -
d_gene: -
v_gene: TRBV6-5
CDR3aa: CASSTGGRGGELFF
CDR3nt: TGTGCCAGCAGTACCGGGGGCCGCGGCGGGGAGCTGTTTTTT

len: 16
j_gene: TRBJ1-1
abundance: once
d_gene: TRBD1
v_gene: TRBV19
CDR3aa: CASSWGRQGKNTEAFF
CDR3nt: TGTGCCAGTAGTTGGGGTCGACAGGGGAAAAACACTGAAGCTTTCTTT

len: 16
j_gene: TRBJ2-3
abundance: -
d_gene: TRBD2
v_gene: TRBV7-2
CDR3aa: CASSLYGGRSTDTQYF
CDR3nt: TGTGCCAGCAGCTTATACGGCGGGAGGTCCACAGATACGCAGTATTTT

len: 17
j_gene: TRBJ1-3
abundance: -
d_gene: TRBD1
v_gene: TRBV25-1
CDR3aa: CASTHSGTGPSGNTIYF
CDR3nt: TGTGCCAGCACTCACTCCGGGACAGGGCCCTCTGGAAACACCATATATTTT

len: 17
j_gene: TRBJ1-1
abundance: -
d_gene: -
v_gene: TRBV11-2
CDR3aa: CASSLDLLVRGDTEAFF
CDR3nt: TGTGCCAGCAGCTTAGATCTGTTGGTACGAGGGGACACTGAAGCTTTCTTT

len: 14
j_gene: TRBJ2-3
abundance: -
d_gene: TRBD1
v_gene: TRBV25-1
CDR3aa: CASSDGQGTDTQYF
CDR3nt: TGTGCCAGCAGTGATGGACAGGGGACAGATACGCAGTATTTT

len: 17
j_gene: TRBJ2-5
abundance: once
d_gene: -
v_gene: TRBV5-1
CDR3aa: CASSLGMRGLLQETQYF
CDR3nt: TGCGCCAGCAGCTTGGGAATGCGGGGATTACTTCAAGAGACCCAGTACTTC

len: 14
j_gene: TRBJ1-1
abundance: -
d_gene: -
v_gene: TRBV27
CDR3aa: CASSSGGPNTEAFF
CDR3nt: TGTGCCAGCAGTTCCGGTGGCCCCAACACTGAAGCTTTCTTT

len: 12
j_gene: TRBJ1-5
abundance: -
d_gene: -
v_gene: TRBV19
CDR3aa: CASTKVNQPQHF
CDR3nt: TGTGCCAGTACTAAGGTCAATCAGCCCCAGCATTTT

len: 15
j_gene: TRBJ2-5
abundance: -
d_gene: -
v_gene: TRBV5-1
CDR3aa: CASRRSAAVGETQYF
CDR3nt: TGCGCCAGCAGAAGGTCGGCAGCCGTAGGTGAGACCCAGTACTTC

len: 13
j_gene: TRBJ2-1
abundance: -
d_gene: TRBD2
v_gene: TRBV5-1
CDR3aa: CASSRRGGDEQFF
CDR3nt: TGCGCCAGCAGCCGACGGGGGGGAGATGAGCAGTTCTTC

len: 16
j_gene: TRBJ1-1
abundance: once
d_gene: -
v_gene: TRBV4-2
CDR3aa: CASSQMERGGNTEAFF
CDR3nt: TGTGCCAGCAGCCAAATGGAGCGAGGGGGGAACACTGAAGCTTTCTTT

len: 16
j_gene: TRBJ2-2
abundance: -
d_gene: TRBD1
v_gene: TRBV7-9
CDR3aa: CASSLMGQGGTGELFF
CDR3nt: TGTGCCAGCAGCTTAATGGGACAGGGGGGCACCGGGGAGCTGTTTTTT

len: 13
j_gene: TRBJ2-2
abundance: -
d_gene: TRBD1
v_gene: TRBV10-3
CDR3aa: CALRTGETGELFF
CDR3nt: TGTGCCCTTAGGACAGGGGAGACCGGGGAGCTGTTTTTT

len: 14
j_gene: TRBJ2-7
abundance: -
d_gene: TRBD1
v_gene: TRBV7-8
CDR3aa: CASSLRQGRLEQYF
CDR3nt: TGTGCCAGCAGCTTGCGACAGGGGAGGCTCGAGCAGTACTTC

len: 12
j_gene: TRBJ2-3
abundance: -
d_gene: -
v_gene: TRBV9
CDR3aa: CASSSLEDTQYF
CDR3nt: TGTGCCAGCTCCTCTCTAGAGGATACGCAGTATTTT

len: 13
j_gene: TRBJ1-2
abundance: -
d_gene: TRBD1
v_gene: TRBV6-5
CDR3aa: CASSRQGNYGYTF
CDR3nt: TGTGCCAGCAGTAGACAGGGGAACTATGGCTACACCTTC

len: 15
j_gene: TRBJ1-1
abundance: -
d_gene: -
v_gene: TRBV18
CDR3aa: CASSPGGWRNTEAFF
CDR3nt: TGTGCCAGCTCCCCCGGGGGGTGGAGGAACACTGAAGCTTTCTTT

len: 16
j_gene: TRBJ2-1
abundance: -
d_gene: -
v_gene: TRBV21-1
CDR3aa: CASTSGAPGLYNEQFF
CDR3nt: TGTGCCAGCACCTCGGGAGCTCCGGGGCTTTACAATGAGCAGTTCTTC

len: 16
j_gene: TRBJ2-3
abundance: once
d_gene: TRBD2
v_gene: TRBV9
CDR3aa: CASSPWGREVTDTQYF
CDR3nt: TGTGCCAGCAGCCCTTGGGGGCGGGAGGTCACAGATACGCAGTATTTT

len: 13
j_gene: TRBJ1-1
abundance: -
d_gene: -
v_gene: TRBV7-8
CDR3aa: CASSLGRTTEAFF
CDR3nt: TGTGCCAGCAGCTTAGGGAGGACAACAGAAGCTTTCTTT

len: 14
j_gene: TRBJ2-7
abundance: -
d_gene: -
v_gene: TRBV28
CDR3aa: CASSFPGEGYEQYF
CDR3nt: TGTGCCAGCAGTTTCCCAGGGGAGGGCTACGAGCAGTACTTC

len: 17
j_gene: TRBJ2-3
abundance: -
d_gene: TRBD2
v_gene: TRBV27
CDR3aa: CASSSLTSGGAADTQYF
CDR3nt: TGTGCCAGCAGTTCTCTGACTAGCGGGGGGGCAGCAGATACGCAGTATTTT

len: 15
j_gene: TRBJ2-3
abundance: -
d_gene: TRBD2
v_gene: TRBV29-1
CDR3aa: CSVAKTSGGSDTQYF
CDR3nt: TGCAGCGTAGCCAAAACTAGCGGGGGGAGTGATACGCAGTATTTT

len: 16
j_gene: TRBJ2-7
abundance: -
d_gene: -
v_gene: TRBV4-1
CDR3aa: CASSQGISTRPYEQYF
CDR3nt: TGCGCCAGCAGCCAAGGTATATCCACAAGGCCCTACGAGCAGTACTTC

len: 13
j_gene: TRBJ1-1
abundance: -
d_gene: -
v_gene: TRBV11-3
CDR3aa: CASSRGDRYEAFF
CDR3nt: TGTGCCAGCAGCCGGGGCGACAGGTATGAAGCTTTCTTT

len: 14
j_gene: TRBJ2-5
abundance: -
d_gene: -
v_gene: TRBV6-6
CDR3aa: CASSLRGGTETQYF
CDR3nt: TGTGCCAGCAGTTTAAGGGGTGGGACAGAGACCCAGTACTTC

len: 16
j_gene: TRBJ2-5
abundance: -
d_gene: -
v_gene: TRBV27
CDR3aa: CASSPRINGRQETQYF
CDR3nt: TGTGCCAGCAGTCCCCGGATAAATGGACGTCAAGAGACCCAGTACTTC

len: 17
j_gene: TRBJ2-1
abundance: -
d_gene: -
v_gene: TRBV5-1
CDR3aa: CASSPAGLAASYNEQFF
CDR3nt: TGCGCCAGCAGCCCGGCGGGATTAGCGGCCTCCTACAATGAGCAGTTCTTC

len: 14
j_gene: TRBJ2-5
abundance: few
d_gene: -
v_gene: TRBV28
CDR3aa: CASTKTAAQETQYF
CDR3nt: TGTGCCAGCACGAAGACTGCGGCACAAGAGACCCAGTACTTC

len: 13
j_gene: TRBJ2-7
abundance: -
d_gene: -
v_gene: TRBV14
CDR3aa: CASSQGWTYEQYF
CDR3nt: TGTGCCAGCAGCCAAGGCTGGACCTACGAGCAGTACTTC

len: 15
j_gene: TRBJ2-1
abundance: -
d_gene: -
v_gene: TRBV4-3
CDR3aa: CASSQGGASYNEQFF
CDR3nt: TGCGCCAGCAGCCAAGGAGGCGCCTCCTACAATGAGCAGTTCTTC